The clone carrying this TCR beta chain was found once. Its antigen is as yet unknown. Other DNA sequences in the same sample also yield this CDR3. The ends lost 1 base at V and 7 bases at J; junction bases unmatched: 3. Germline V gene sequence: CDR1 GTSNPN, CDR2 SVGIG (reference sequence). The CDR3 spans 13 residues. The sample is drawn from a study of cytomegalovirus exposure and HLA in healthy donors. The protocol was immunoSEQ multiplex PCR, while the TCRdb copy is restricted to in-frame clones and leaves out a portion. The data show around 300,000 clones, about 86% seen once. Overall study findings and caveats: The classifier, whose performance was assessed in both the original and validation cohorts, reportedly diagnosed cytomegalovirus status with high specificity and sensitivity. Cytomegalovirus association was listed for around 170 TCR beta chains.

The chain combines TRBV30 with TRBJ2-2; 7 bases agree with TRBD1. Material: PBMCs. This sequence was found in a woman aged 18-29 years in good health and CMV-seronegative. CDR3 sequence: CAWSEGAGGELFF. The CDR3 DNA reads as TGTGCCTGGAGTGAGGGGGCCGGCGGGGAGCTGTTTTTT.